The rows below give T cell receptor beta chains drawn from one sample of a study of control samples from healthy donors and cancer patients. Assay used: immunoSEQ multiplex PCR; TCRdb lists only in-frame clones, some missing. The table records 150,000 to 200,000 clones, around nine tenths of them present only once. Input material: blood. Every receptor here comes from a man aged 25 to 40 in good health. The CDR3 runs from the conserved cysteine through the conserved F or W. Fields, in order: V gene, J gene, clone size, D gene, CDR3 DNA, CDR3 protein. D genes are given only for firm matches. Clone size is not always given. Where it is, it says once, few, many or a class for expanded clones.

V: TRBV6-5; J: TRBJ2-1; size: NA; D: NA; DNA: TGTGCCAGCAGTCACGTGGACTACAATGAGCAGTTCTTC; CDR3: CASSHVDYNEQFF
V: TRBV19; J: TRBJ2-2; size: few; D: NA; DNA: TGTGCCAGTAGGGTCCTACACTTCGCGAACACCGGGGAGCTGTTTTTT; CDR3: CASRVLHFANTGELFF
V: TRBV6-6; J: TRBJ2-2; size: medium-sized; D: TRBD2; DNA: TGTGCCAGCAGCTCCAGCGGGGGCGGGACCGGGGAGCTGTTTTTT; CDR3: CASSSSGGGTGELFF
V: TRBV6-2/TRBV6-3; J: TRBJ2-2; size: NA; D: NA; DNA: TGTGCCAGCAGCCTCGGGGGATCCACCGGGGAGCTGTTTTTT; CDR3: CASSLGGSTGELFF
V: TRBV2; J: TRBJ1-4; size: NA; D: TRBD1; DNA: TGTGCCAGCAGTCCGGGACAGGGGGCGAGACCACGGAGGAATGAAAAACTGTTTTTT; CDR3: CASSPGQGARPRRNEKLFF
V: TRBV5-6; J: TRBJ2-5; size: NA; D: TRBD1; DNA: TGTGCCGTACAGACAGGGCTACAAGAGACCCAGTACTTC; CDR3: CAVQTGLQETQYF
V: TRBV4-1; J: TRBJ1-3; size: NA; D: NA; DNA: TGCGCCAGCAGCCAAGATCGGGACGGCGTCCCGATTGGAAACACCATATATTTT; CDR3: CASSQDRDGVPIGNTIYF
V: TRBV9; J: TRBJ1-4; size: NA; D: NA; DNA: TGTGCCAGCAGCGCCCCCGGTCCAACTAATGAAAAACTGTTTTTT; CDR3: CASSAPGPTNEKLFF
V: TRBV7-8; J: TRBJ2-3; size: NA; D: NA; DNA: TGTGCCAGCAGCTTAATCCGGCGAGGCCGAGCGGGAGATACGCAGTATTTT; CDR3: CASSLIRRGRAGDTQYF
V: TRBV5-6; J: TRBJ2-5; size: NA; D: TRBD1; DNA: TGTGCCACGGGCCGGACAGGCGGTGAGACCCAGTACTTC; CDR3: CATGRTGGETQYF
V: TRBV13; J: TRBJ1-2; size: NA; D: NA; DNA: TGTGCCAGCAGCTTGGGGGGCCCAGAGAGTGGCTACACCTTC; CDR3: CASSLGGPESGYTF
V: TRBV25-1; J: TRBJ2-3; size: NA; D: NA; DNA: TGTGCCAGCAGTGCGCGACAAATTCGTAAGCCAGATACGCAGTATTTT; CDR3: CASSARQIRKPDTQYF
V: TRBV2; J: TRBJ1-2; size: medium-sized; D: NA; DNA: TGTGCCAGCAGTGACGGGGGAAACTATGGCTACACCTTC; CDR3: CASSDGGNYGYTF
V: TRBV7-6; J: TRBJ1-6; size: NA; D: NA; DNA: TGTGCCAGCAGCACCAGGGAGCGCTCCTATAATTCACCCCTCCACTTT; CDR3: CASSTRERSYNSPLHF
V: TRBV13; J: TRBJ1-3; size: once; D: NA; DNA: TGTGCCAGCAGCATAAAAGGCGACAGAACAGGAAACACCATATATTTT; CDR3: CASSIKGDRTGNTIYF